Shown below are 9 T cell receptor beta chains from a single sample sequenced in a study of blood T cell repertoires in COVID-19. Using immunoSEQ multiplex PCR, the repertoire was profiled, and TCRdb retains in-frame clones only, with some absent. This table holds about 100,000 clones, over 80% found once. The source material was peripheral blood. Every receptor here comes from a woman aged 70-85 years with acute or convalescent COVID-19.

The V gene is TRBV19, the J gene TRBJ1-5, with 9 bases identical to TRBD1. After removal of 4 bases from V and 7 bases from J, the junction contained 5 bases not matched to a gene. This CDR3 has 14 amino acids. Germline V gene sequence: CDR1 LNHDA, CDR2 SQIVND (reference sequence). For the CDR3, the DNA is TGTGCCAGTAGTACTCGGACAGGGGACCAGCCCCAGCATTTT. This sequence encodes CASSTRTGDQPQHF.

The chain combines TRBV2 with TRBJ2-2; D might be TRBD1 (5 bases). The germline CDR1 and CDR2 sequences are SNHLY and FYNNEI. Trimming took 7 bases from V and 2 from J, leaving 20 bases between them. This CDR3 is built from 17 residues. The CDR3 reads CASMGRLLGVNTGELFF. The CDR3 bases are TGTGCCAGCATGGGGCGCCTCCTGGGCGTTAACACCGGGGAGCTGTTTTTT. Based on the CDR3 plus reference TRBV2 and TRBJ2-2, the full variable domain is EPEVTQTPSHQVTQMGQEVILRCVPISNHLYFYWYRQILGQKVEFLVSFYNNEISEKSEIFDDQFSVERPDGSNFTLKIRSTKLEDSAMYFCASMGRLLGVNTGELFFGEGSRLTVL.

This rearrangement joins TRBV7-2 to TRBJ1-4; maybe TRBD1 (5 bases). Trimming cost V 5 bases and J 5 bases, with 15 bases left between them. Per germline, CDR1 SGHTA and CDR2 FQGNSA. This CDR3 has 15 amino acids. The CDR3 DNA sequence: TGTGCCAGCAGCCAGGGCGGCGGGGGAAATGAAAAACTGTTTTTT. It translates to CASSQGGGGNEKLFF.

V and J are TRBV11-2 and TRBJ2-7, with TRBD1 matching 8 bases. The CDR3 length is 15 residues. After removal of 5 bases from V and 4 bases from J, the junction contained 10 bases not matched to a gene. Germline V gene sequence: CDR1 SGHAT, CDR2 FQNNGV. For the CDR3, the DNA is TGTGCCAGCAGCCCTATTCTGGGACAGGCATACGAGCAGTACTTC. Translating gives CASSPILGQAYEQYF.

V usage is TRBV30 and J usage is TRBJ1-1, with TRBD1 matching over 9 bases. Trimming took 7 bases from V and 5 from J; bases not matched to a gene: 8. The CDR3 runs 13 residues. Germline loops: CDR1 GTSNPN, CDR2 SVGIG (reference sequence). CDR3 sequence (DNA): TGTGCCTTCCAACGGGACAGGGATACTGAAGCTTTCTTT. Translated, it gives CAFQRDRDTEAFF.

The CDR3 region is CASSLVAGLNNQPQHF. In DNA, the CDR3 is TGTGCCAGCAGCTTAGTGGCAGGCTTGAACAATCAGCCCCAGCATTTT. The V call is TRBV7-6, the J call TRBJ1-5; D unresolved. The germline V gene encodes CDR1 SGHVS and CDR2 FNYEAQ. The CDR3 extends over 16 amino acids. The V end lost 1 base, the J end lost 3 bases, and 13 bases lay between the germline ends.

V gene TRBV19 combines with J gene TRBJ2-3, with TRBD1 identical over 9 bases. The CDR3 totals 15 residues. CDR1 and CDR2 (germline): LNHDA, SQIVND (reference sequence). V dropped 4 bases and J dropped 6; count of bases not matched to a gene: 8. CDR3 region: CASSRDREGEDTQYF. The DNA of the CDR3 is TGTGCCAGTAGTAGGGACAGGGAAGGAGAGGATACGCAGTATTTT.

This clone was picked up one time. This chain connects TRBV5-5 to TRBJ1-2; D remains unclear. V was trimmed by 1 base and J by 2 bases, leaving 12 bases between them. Per the germline V gene, CDR1 is SGHKS and CDR2 is YYEKEE (reference sequence). The CDR3 spans 15 residues. The CDR3 here is CASSLQARWNYGYTF. Written as DNA, the CDR3 is TGTGCCAGCAGCTTGCAGGCCAGGTGGAACTATGGCTACACCTTC.

The chain joins TRBV5-6 to TRBJ2-1, with a tentative D call TRBD1 (6 bases). The CDR3 runs 15 residues. Germline CDR1 reads SGHDT; CDR2 reads YYEEEE. V lost 0 bases and J lost 9, with 16 bases in between. CDR3 sequence reads: CASSLDGQTFREQFF. For the CDR3, the DNA is TGTGCCAGCAGCTTGGATGGACAGACCTTTCGTGAGCAGTTCTTC.